Sequencing of this T cell receptor (beta chain) was carried out in a study of human T cells and chemical hapten exposure. RNA extraction used unfractionated whole blood as the source of total RNA. With 5 bases removed from V and 2 bases from J, the gap between germline ends came to 10 bases. The CDR3 is 15 amino acids. In germline, CDR1 is SNHLY, CDR2 FYNNEI. Library preparation tagged each individual cDNA molecule with a unique molecular identifier. In the authors' workflow: Between about 20,000 and 750,000 TCRs appeared in each sample, and the median stood at 95,638. Each CDR3 protein is one row after TCRdb ran MiXCR on the 5' RACE reads. The V and J calls here are based on TCRdb, not the publication. The top ten clones hold 6.5% to 7% of a sample with under 100,000 distinct CDR3 sequences, more than 15% of them seen once. A few counts support this clonotype. Its antigen remains unknown. Findings and caveats of the study: Sensitizing with DPC caused no change in TCRs above 1 in 1000 frequency.

The rearrangement joins TRBV2 to TRBJ2-6; D not resolved. The sequence was obtained from a female donor in good health. The CDR3 loop is CASSPLLPGANVLTF. The CDR3 coding sequence is TGTGCCAGCAGTCCTCTTTTGCCTGGGGCCAACGTCCTGACTTTC.